The 25 T cell receptor beta chains reported below all come from one sample, sequenced in a study of blood T cell repertoires in COVID-19. Data came from immunoSEQ multiplex PCR; TCRdb stores just in-frame clones and leaves some out. This repertoire shows about 44,000 clones, about 90% found once; its top ten account for more than 10%. Sequencing input: peripheral blood. The source is a human donor in a cohort sampled during active COVID-19.

The V call is TRBV7-2, the J call TRBJ2-3; 8 bases map to TRBD2. The CDR3 is made up of 14 amino acids. Germline assignment: CDR1 SGHTA and CDR2 FQGNSA. V lost 8 bases and J lost 2; bases outside the gene matches: 6. In nucleotides, the CDR3 is TGTGCCAGCTTGACGCGGGGGGCCACAGATACGCAGTATTTT. The encoded protein is CASLTRGATDTQYF.

The chain is built from TRBV29-1 and TRBJ1-1; D call uncertain. Trimming shortened V by 1 base and J by 7 bases, and 10 bases separated the two germline ends. CDR1 and CDR2 (germline): SQVTM, ANQGSEA. The CDR3 totals 12 residues. CDR3: CSVEGPHLEAFF. The CDR3 bases are TGCAGCGTTGAAGGGCCACACCTTGAAGCTTTCTTT.

The chain couples TRBV6-2 or TRBV6-3 to TRBJ2-3; TRBD2 aligns across 12 bases. The ends lost 4 bases at V and 6 bases at J; junction bases unmatched: 11. Germline V gene sequence: CDR1 MNHEY, CDR2 SVGEGT. The CDR3 runs to 17 residues. The CDR3 is CASSFRATSGGGDTQYF. Written as DNA, the CDR3 is TGTGCCAGCAGTTTCCGAGCGACTAGCGGGGGCGGGGATACGCAGTATTTT.

This rearrangement joins TRBV18 to TRBJ2-7, with 8 bases fitting TRBD2. There are 15 residues in the CDR3. V lost 3 bases to trimming and J lost 5 bases; unmatched junction nucleotides: 9. In germline, CDR1 is KGHSH, CDR2 LQKENI. CDR3 sequence: CASSPVRSGSHEQYF. The CDR3 DNA sequence: TGTGCCAGCTCACCCGTTAGGAGCGGGAGCCACGAGCAGTACTTC.

The rearrangement uses TRBV5-6 and TRBJ1-1, with D perhaps TRBD1 (5 bases). CDR3 size: 14 residues. The germline CDR1 and CDR2 sequences are SGHDT and YYEEEE. Trimming cost V 1 base and J 0 bases, with 7 bases left between them. The DNA of the CDR3 is TGTGCCAGCAGCTTGTCAGGGATGAACACTGAAGCTTTCTTT. It codes for CASSLSGMNTEAFF.

CDR3 loop: CASRPGLNSPLHF. The CDR3 nucleotides read TGCGCCAGCAGGCCAGGGCTTAATTCACCCCTCCACTTT. The rearrangement joins TRBV5-1 to TRBJ1-6; the D gene is possibly TRBD1 (5 bases). The CDR3 length is 13 residues. V was trimmed by 5 bases and J by 6 bases, leaving 9 bases between them. Germline CDR1 and CDR2: SGHRS and YFSETQ.

The CDR3 is CASSQDGLKQYF. The CDR3 DNA reads as TGCGCCAGCAGCCAAGACGGTTTGAAGCAGTACTTC. V and J are TRBV4-3 and TRBJ2-7; no reliable D call. The germline V and J ends were trimmed by 0 bases and 8 bases, with 8 bases remaining between them. Germline V gives CDR1 LGHNA, CDR2 YSLEER. The CDR3 is made up of 12 amino acids.

The chain has TRBV18 and TRBJ2-1, with D hard to call. The CDR3 spans 15 residues. V was trimmed by 5 bases and J by 7 bases, leaving 18 bases between them. In germline, CDR1 is KGHSH, CDR2 LQKENI. DNA for the CDR3: TGTGCCAGCTCATCCAGCGCCCTAATTAAGAATGAGCAGTTCTTC. Protein product: CASSSSALIKNEQFF. The whole variable domain, filled in from reference TRBV18 and TRBJ2-1, reads NAGVMQNPRHLVRRRGQEARLRCSPMKGHSHVYWYRQLPEEGLKFMVYLQKENIIDESGMPKERFSAEFPKEGPSILRIQQVVRGDSAAYFCASSSSALIKNEQFFGPGTRLTVL.

This clone was seen only once. The chain joins TRBV5-1 to TRBJ2-7, with 8 bases matching TRBD2. CDR3 size: 18 residues. After removal of 3 bases from V and 2 bases from J, the junction contained 16 bases not matched to a gene. Germline CDR1 reads SGHRS; CDR2 reads YFSETQ. The CDR3 loop reads CASSSYNRPGGETYEQYF. The CDR3, as DNA: TGCGCCAGCAGCTCTTACAACCGCCCCGGGGGGGAAACCTACGAGCAGTACTTC.

This sequence joins TRBV6-6 and TRBJ2-5, with 12 bases aligning to TRBD2. This CDR3 comprises 16 residues. Germline V gives CDR1 MNHNY, CDR2 SVGAGI (reference sequence). Unmatched junction bases numbered 5, after V lost 5 bases and J lost 1 base. The CDR3: CASSRLAGEIQETQYF. CDR3 nucleotides: TGTGCCAGCAGTCGACTAGCGGGGGAGATCCAAGAGACCCAGTACTTC.

The rearrangement links TRBV6-4 to TRBJ2-1; perhaps TRBD1 as D (6 bases). V was cut by 3 bases and J by 5 bases, with 11 bases left in between. CDR3 length: 14 amino acids. The germline V gene has CDR1 MRHNA and CDR2 SNTAGT. The DNA of the CDR3 is TGTGCCAGCAGTGAGGACAGCGAACACAATGAGCAGTTCTTC. Encoded protein: CASSEDSEHNEQFF.

This sequence joins TRBV19 and TRBJ1-5; perhaps TRBD1 as D (6 bases). The germline V gene encodes CDR1 LNHDA and CDR2 SQIVND (reference sequence). CDR3 length equals 20 residues. Trimming removed 1 base at V and 0 bases at J, with 22 bases between. CDR3 DNA sequence: TGTGCCAGTAGTATAGGGAGTACTGTTGTAGGGACATATAGCAATCAGCCCCAGCATTTT. It encodes CASSIGSTVVGTYSNQPQHF.

This clone was found once. The gene calls are TRBV5-8 and TRBJ2-7, with 7 bases lining up with TRBD1. Unmatched junction bases numbered 7, after V lost 5 bases and J lost 2 bases. Germline lookup yields CDR1 SGHTS and CDR2 YDEGEE. The CDR3 runs 14 residues. CDR3 coding DNA: TGTGCCAGCAGTCAGCGACAGGGCCCCTACGAGCAGTACTTC. Translating it yields CASSQRQGPYEQYF.

This sequence joins TRBV5-6 and TRBJ2-7; maybe TRBD2 (5 bases). The germline V gene encodes CDR1 SGHDT and CDR2 YYEEEE. CDR3 length equals 13 residues. V lost 0 bases and J lost 3, with 7 bases in between. CDR3 region: CASSLGSVYEQYF. Written as DNA, the CDR3 is TGTGCCAGCAGCTTGGGTAGCGTCTACGAGCAGTACTTC.

This sequence joins TRBV19 and TRBJ2-7; the D gene is possibly TRBD2 (7 bases). Trimming shortened V by 6 bases and J by 1 base, and 16 bases separated the two germline ends. CDR1 and CDR2 from the germline V gene are LNHDA and SQIVND (reference sequence). The CDR3 is made up of 15 amino acids. Here the CDR3 reads CASRRGGTASYEQYF. Here the CDR3 DNA reads TGTGCCAGTAGGAGGGGGGGGACGGCTTCCTACGAGCAGTACTTC.

The rearrangement links TRBV2 to TRBJ2-1; TRBD1 agrees at 7 bases. The CDR3 is 14 residues long. Germline loops: CDR1 SNHLY, CDR2 FYNNEI. V lost 7 bases and J lost 7; bases outside the gene matches: 10. DNA of the CDR3: TGTGCCAGCAACATCCGGGACAGAGGTAATGAGCAGTTCTTC. Residues: CASNIRDRGNEQFF.

V and J are TRBV19 and TRBJ2-2, with D perhaps matching TRBD2 (6 bases). Germline CDR1 LNHDA, CDR2 SQIVND (reference sequence). The CDR3 has 15 residues. Trimming left V 1 base short and J 4 bases short, with 10 bases between. For the CDR3, the DNA is TGTGCCAGTAGTATAGGTCGGGAGAGCACCGGGGAGCTGTTTTTT. Translation: CASSIGRESTGELFF.

This chain links TRBV4-1 with TRBJ1-2; TRBD1 might be the D (5 bases). V was shortened by 2 bases and J by 6 bases, with 13 bases between the two germline ends. Per the germline V gene, CDR1 is MGHRA and CDR2 is YSYEKL. The CDR3 is 14 amino acids. The CDR3 DNA reads as TGCGCCAGCAGCCAATCTTCGGGGGGGAATGGCTACACCTTC. It specifies CASSQSSGGNGYTF.

The rearrangement links TRBV6-5 to TRBJ2-3; no definite D call. The V and J ends lost 7 bases and 1 base respectively, with 9 bases between them. CDR1 is MNHEY, CDR2 SVGAGI, per germline. There are 13 residues in the CDR3. CDR3 protein: CASTPQGTDTQYF. The CDR3 DNA is TGTGCCAGCACGCCCCAGGGCACAGATACGCAGTATTTT.

This clone appeared a single time. V is TRBV5-1 and J is TRBJ2-7; 14 nucleotides align to TRBD2. V dropped 6 bases and J dropped 7; count of bases not matched to a gene: 6. This CDR3 has 14 residues. In germline, CDR1 is SGHRS, CDR2 YFSETQ. CDR3 DNA: TGCGCCAGCACCCGGACTAGCGGGGGGCGGGAGCAGTACTTC. Its protein product is CASTRTSGGREQYF.

For the CDR3, the DNA is TGTGCCAGCAGTTTACTTGGTAGTGCGCAGTATTTT. The encoded protein is CASSLLGSAQYF. The V gene is TRBV28, the J gene TRBJ2-3; D is uncertain. The CDR3 extends over 12 amino acids. The V and J ends lost 2 bases and 10 bases respectively, with 10 bases between them. Germline values: CDR1 MDHEN, CDR2 SYDVKM.

Note on this clone: An end of the junction differs from the germline gene, which may be a read error. The rearrangement joins TRBV7-7 to TRBJ2-7, with D possibly TRBD2 on 6 matching bases. There are 15 residues in the CDR3. Germline CDR1 is SSHAT and CDR2 is FNYEAQ (reference sequence). The CDR3 sequence: CASSPGSLGMGEQYF. In nucleotides, the CDR3 is TGTGCTAGCAGCCCCGGGAGTCTGGGGATGGGAGAGCAGTACTTC.

The rearrangement uses TRBV24-1 and TRBJ1-4; 7 bases are a match to TRBD1. J was trimmed by 3 bases and V by 3 bases; bases with no gene match: 3. Germline V gene sequence: CDR1 KGHDR, CDR2 SFDVKD. CDR3 size: 15 residues. The CDR3 is CATSDPGQSNEKLFF. For the CDR3, the DNA is TGTGCCACCAGTGATCCGGGACAGTCTAATGAAAAACTGTTTTTT.

V and J are TRBV6-2 or TRBV6-3 and TRBJ1-1, with D unresolved. Per germline, CDR1 MNHEY and CDR2 SVGEGT. V was trimmed by 2 bases and J by 0 bases, leaving 4 bases between them. The CDR3 is made up of 13 amino acids. The CDR3 sequence: CASSYAVNTEAFF. The CDR3 region has the DNA TGTGCCAGCAGTTACGCGGTGAACACTGAAGCTTTCTTT.

The table lists this clone with a count of one. The genes are TRBV5-4 and TRBJ2-5; 7 bases are a match to TRBD1. J lost 1 base, V lost 4 bases, and 4 bases had no gene match. Germline lookup yields CDR1 SGHNT and CDR2 YYREEE (reference sequence). The CDR3 is 14 amino acids. This chain's CDR3 is CASSLGTVQETQYF. Here the CDR3 DNA reads TGTGCCAGCAGCCTAGGGACAGTCCAAGAGACCCAGTACTTC. Looking up the rest from reference TRBV5-4 and TRBJ2-5 gives the full variable domain: ETGVTQSPTHLIKTRGQQVTLRCSSQSGHNTVSWYQQALGQGPQFIFQYYREEENGRGNFPPRFSGLQFPNYSSELNVNALELDDSALYLCASSLGTVQETQYFGPGTRLLVL.